This passage covers 11 T cell receptor beta chains from one sample sequenced in a study of a mutant IDH1 vaccine in newly diagnosed glioma. The time point: baseline, week 1 (first vaccination visit). Treatment in this sample: pre-vaccination baseline after standard-of-care therapy. Some clones are missing from TCRdb's copy, which holds only in-frame ones; the method was immunoSEQ multiplex PCR. The sample has over 75,000 clones, around three quarters seen once; the top ten hold less than 9.5%. The sequenced sample was PBMCs, obtained from a glioma patient treated with radiotherapy, temozolomide or both. All receptors come from a man in his forties with glioma.

This sequence joins TRBV7-9 and TRBJ2-5; D unresolved. The length of the CDR3 is 14 residues. Per the germline V gene, CDR1 is SEHNR and CDR2 is FQNEAQ (reference sequence). Trimming removed 5 bases from V and 5 bases from J, with 15 bases in between. The CDR3 loop reads CASSPKRSRETQYF. The CDR3 region has the DNA TGTGCCAGCAGCCCGAAGAGGTCGCGGGAGACCCAGTACTTC.

V gene TRBV6-5 combines with J gene TRBJ2-7; TRBD1 matches 7 bases. Germline assignment: CDR1 MNHEY and CDR2 SVGAGI. Trimming cost V 5 bases and J 2 bases; bases outside gene matches: 9. This CDR3 has 15 amino acids. Here the CDR3 DNA reads TGTGCCAGCAGTCAGAACAGGGGAAATGCCTACGAGCAGTACTTC. The encoded protein is CASSQNRGNAYEQYF.

The chain couples TRBV7-2 to TRBJ1-1, with D possibly matching TRBD1 (6 bases). This CDR3 has 14 residues. Trimming removed 2 bases at V and 5 bases at J, with 12 bases between. Germline V gene data show CDR1 as SGHTA and CDR2 as FQGNSA. The chain's CDR3 is CASSLSGGTTEAFF. Here the CDR3 DNA reads TGTGCCAGCAGCTTATCCGGGGGCACAACTGAAGCTTTCTTT.

The chain uses TRBV19 and TRBJ1-2, with D tentatively TRBD1 (5 bases). Germline V gene sequence: CDR1 LNHDA, CDR2 SQIVND (reference sequence). The CDR3 contains 14 residues. The germline V and J ends were trimmed by 3 bases and 8 bases, with 16 bases remaining between them. The chain's CDR3 is CASSIPGTREGYTF. The CDR3 nucleotides are TGTGCCAGTAGTATCCCGGGGACGCGAGAGGGCTACACCTTC.

The rearrangement links TRBV15 to TRBJ2-3, with no clear D. CDR3 length: 14 amino acids. Germline CDR1 LNHNV, CDR2 YYDKDF (reference sequence). The V end was cut by 4 bases, the J end by 0 bases, with 8 bases between. In DNA, the CDR3 is TGTGCCACCAGCACTATCTTTAGCACAGATACGCAGTATTTT. Translation gives CATSTIFSTDTQYF.

This clone was seen only once. The genes are TRBV27 and TRBJ1-4; possibly TRBD1 for D (5 bases). The CDR3 loop spans 15 amino acids. Germline assignment: CDR1 MNHEY and CDR2 SMNVEV (reference sequence). V was pared by 3 bases and J by 8 bases, with 16 bases between. CDR3 region: CASSFMGRGEEKLFF. CDR3 coding DNA: TGTGCCAGCAGTTTTATGGGACGAGGGGAGGAAAAACTGTTTTTT.

This chain links TRBV9 with TRBJ1-1; the D is unclear. CDR3 length equals 13 residues. The germline CDR1 and CDR2 sequences are SGDLS and YYNGEE. With 0 bases removed from V and 4 bases from J, the gap between germline ends came to 7 bases. CDR3 in amino acids: CASSVGVSTEAFF. The DNA for the CDR3 is TGTGCCAGCAGCGTAGGGGTGAGCACTGAAGCTTTCTTT.

The chain is built from TRBV18 and TRBJ2-1, with TRBD1 identical over 7 bases. Germline loops: CDR1 KGHSH, CDR2 LQKENI. V was pared by 4 bases and J by 1 base, with 4 bases of the junction left unmatched. The CDR3 contains 15 residues. The CDR3 bases are TGTGCCAGCTCACGATACAGGGGATCCTACAATGAGCAGTTCTTC. This encodes CASSRYRGSYNEQFF.

About this clone: Relative to the germline gene, one junction end is altered; a read error may explain this. This chain uses TRBV7-2 with TRBJ2-4, with 8 bases aligning to TRBD2. The CDR3 is 12 amino acids. Per the germline V gene, CDR1 is SGHTA and CDR2 is FQGNSA. CDR3 coding DNA: TGTGCCAGCAGCTTACCGGGGGGGCCGACGGACTTC. Protein product: CASSLPGGPTDF.

The chain has TRBV28 and TRBJ1-2; no clear D. The CDR3 length is 8 residues. Trimming shortened V by 8 bases and J by 12 bases, and 7 bases separated the two germline ends. Germline V gene data show CDR1 as MDHEN and CDR2 as SYDVKM. The CDR3 bases are TGTGCCAGCGGTCCTAACACCTTC. It translates to CASGPNTF.

The chain links TRBV18 to TRBJ1-6; the D gene is possibly TRBD1 (6 bases). The germline V gene encodes CDR1 KGHSH and CDR2 LQKENI. V was clipped by 3 bases and J by 7 bases, with 16 bases between them. The CDR3 is made up of 16 amino acids. The CDR3 sequence: CASSPSPGQGNSPLHF. The CDR3 DNA reads TGTGCCAGCTCACCCTCGCCGGGGCAGGGGAATTCACCCCTCCACTTT.